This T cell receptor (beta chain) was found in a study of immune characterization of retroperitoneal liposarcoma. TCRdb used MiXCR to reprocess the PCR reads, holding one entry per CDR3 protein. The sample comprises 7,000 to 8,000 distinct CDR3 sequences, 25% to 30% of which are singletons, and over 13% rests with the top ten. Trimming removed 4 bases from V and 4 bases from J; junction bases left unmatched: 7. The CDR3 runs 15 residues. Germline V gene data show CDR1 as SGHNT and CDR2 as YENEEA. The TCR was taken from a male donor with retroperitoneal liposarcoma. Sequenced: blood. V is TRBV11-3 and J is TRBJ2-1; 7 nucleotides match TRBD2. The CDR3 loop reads CASSSGGPNYNEQFF. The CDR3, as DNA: TGTGCCAGCAGCTCGGGAGGCCCTAATTACAATGAGCAGTTCTTC.